What follows are 10 T cell receptor beta chains derived from one specimen sequenced in a study of response to subunit inactivated influenza vaccine. From the RT-PCR reads, TCRdb called clonotypes with MiXCR, one entry per CDR3 protein. Of more than 700,000 distinct CDR3 sequences in the sample, 21% were seen once. The sample here was PBMCs from blood, taken less than 6 days after vaccination. These receptors were obtained from a man aged 45-60 years who received an inactivated influenza vaccine.

A few counts support this clonotype. V is TRBV28 and J is TRBJ2-7; TRBD2 matches 11 bases. Per the germline V gene, CDR1 is MDHEN and CDR2 is SYDVKM. The CDR3 extends over 16 amino acids. Unmatched junction bases numbered 15, after V lost 8 bases and J lost 6 bases. The CDR3 protein is CASQTPLAGGPGEQYF. CDR3 in DNA: TGTGCCAGCCAAACCCCCTTAGCGGGAGGGCCTGGCGAGCAGTACTTC.

This clonotype was seen a few times. V is TRBV20-1 and J is TRBJ1-5; 12 bases align to TRBD1. Germline CDR1 is DFQATT and CDR2 is SNEGSKA (reference sequence). With V trimmed by 0 bases and J by 2 bases, 11 bases remained unmatched. The CDR3 is 19 amino acids. The CDR3 bases are TGCAGTGCTAGAGATGAGCTCCGGGACAGGGGGCTAGGCAATCAGCCCCAGCATTTT. Amino acid sequence: CSARDELRDRGLGNQPQHF.

The J gene is TRBJ2-7, the V gene TRBV20-1; 10 bases fit TRBD2. Per germline, CDR1 DFQATT and CDR2 SNEGSKA (reference sequence). This CDR3 spans 15 amino acids. The CDR3 protein is CSATPIAGGSYEQYF. The CDR3 DNA sequence: TGCAGCGCAACCCCAATAGCGGGGGGCTCCTACGAGCAGTACTTC.

The chain uses TRBV12-3 or TRBV12-4 and TRBJ2-7; TRBD2 matches at 10 bases. The CDR3 has 14 amino acids. The J segment lost 4 bases and the V segment lost 5 bases, leaving 5 bases of the junction unmatched. CDR3 sequence: CASSKREGLYEQYF. The DNA of the CDR3 is TGTGCCAGCAGTAAGCGGGAGGGCCTATACGAGCAGTACTTC.

The rearrangement links TRBV11-3 to TRBJ2-5; 7 bases map to TRBD1. This CDR3 is built from 14 residues. CDR1 and CDR2 from the germline V gene are SGHNT and YENEEA. The ends lost 5 bases at V and 2 bases at J; junction bases unmatched: 5. The CDR3 loop is CASSKRQGQETQYF. The CDR3 DNA sequence: TGTGCCAGCAGCAAAAGACAGGGTCAAGAGACCCAGTACTTC. Full variable domain (missing parts from reference TRBV11-3 and TRBJ2-5): EAGVVQSPRYKIIEKKQPVAFWCNPISGHNTLYWYLQNLGQGPELLIRYENEEAVDDSQLPKDRFSAERLKGVDSTLKIQPAELGDSAVYLCASSKRQGQETQYFGPGTRLLVL.

CDR3 sequence (DNA): TGTGCCAGCAGCTTAGTGTCCAACAACAATGAGCAGTTCTTC. Amino acids: CASSLVSNNNEQFF. The chain joins TRBV7-2 to TRBJ2-1; no reliable D call. The CDR3 contains 14 residues. V lost 1 base, J lost 5 bases, and 9 bases lay in between. Germline CDR1 SGHTA, CDR2 FQGNSA.

This sequence joins TRBV4-2 and TRBJ2-3, with unresolved D. The germline gives CDR1 LGHNA, CDR2 YNFKEQ. V lost 3 bases, J lost 0 bases, and 13 bases lay in between. This CDR3 is built from 16 residues. The chain's CDR3 is CASSQAGSTSTDTQYF. The CDR3 nucleotides are TGTGCCAGCAGCCAGGCCGGGTCCACTAGCACAGATACGCAGTATTTT.

The chain carries TRBV28 and TRBJ2-2; TRBD1 agrees at 8 bases. The CDR3 contains 15 residues. V was clipped by 6 bases and J by 6 bases; unmatched bases: 9. Germline V gene lookup returns CDR1 MDHEN and CDR2 SYDVKM. The CDR3 loop reads CASRYQGAGAGELFF. The CDR3 DNA reads TGTGCCAGCAGGTATCAGGGGGCTGGCGCCGGGGAGCTGTTTTTT.

This clonotype was found a few times. The J gene is TRBJ1-1, the V gene TRBV11-2; D perhaps matches TRBD1 (5 bases). In germline, CDR1 is SGHAT, CDR2 FQNNGV. CDR3 length equals 12 residues. Trimming removed 7 bases from V and 4 bases from J, with 10 bases in between. The DNA of the CDR3 is TGTGCCAGCACCGCGGGGGGCACTGAAGCTTTCTTT. Its translation: CASTAGGTEAFF.

This clonotype came up once. The chain recombines TRBV3-1 with TRBJ2-4; TRBD2 is a possible D gene (7 bases). Germline assignment: CDR1 LGHDT and CDR2 YNNKEL (reference sequence). CDR3 length: 17 amino acids. V lost 4 bases and J lost 1, with 17 bases in between. CDR3 coding DNA: TGTGCCAGCAGCCCCCTTGGCGGGGGCGGGGCCAAAAACATTCAGTACTTC. Amino acid sequence: CASSPLGGGGAKNIQYF.